The present T cell receptor (beta chain) was sequenced within a study of long-term antiretroviral therapy in people with HIV. V shed 6 bases, J shed 0 bases, and the junction held 5 bases outside the gene matches. The CDR3 is 16 amino acids. Germline values: CDR1 LNHDA, CDR2 SQIVND (reference sequence). Survey level was the resolution at which the v3.0 immunoSEQ assay ran. The table came from immunoSEQ multiplex PCR; TCRdb's copy has only in-frame clones and leaves some out. The data show 30,000 to 40,000 clones, under 90% seen once. Sample: unsorted PBMCs, taken 0.4 years before starting antiretroviral therapy. This sequence joins TRBV19 and TRBJ2-3; 11 nucleotides align to TRBD2. This clonotype was obtained from a man between 18 and 29 years old with HIV. The CDR3 spells CASSPRLAGSTDTQYF. CDR3 sequence (DNA): TGTGCCAGTAGCCCACGACTAGCGGGGAGCACAGATACGCAGTATTTT.